This record concerns one T cell receptor beta chain sequence. The ends were cut back, 5 bases at V and 2 bases at J, with 9 bases in the middle. Germline V gives CDR1 MDHEN, CDR2 SYDVKM. The CDR3 extends over 13 amino acids. The source of the sample is a study of blood T cell repertoires in COVID-19. Study information: The United States, Italy and Spain provided the acute and convalescent COVID-19 samples. PBMCs, B-cell-depleted T cells, or T cells provided the cDNA or gDNA that made up the material.

Participant reports of clinical history set cohort assignment. Exposed enrollees had met someone with a PCR-confirmed or clinician-diagnosed COVID-19 case at some point within the 2 weeks before study entry. Generated by immunoSEQ multiplex PCR, the TCRdb table keeps only in-frame clones and is missing some. Here the sample spans a few hundred thousand clones, about four fifths being singletons. This receptor was obtained from a man aged 40-50 years who had been exposed to COVID-19. The chain carries TRBV28 and TRBJ2-5; possibly TRBD2 for D (6 bases). Sample: PBMCs or T cells enriched from blood (not recorded which). CDR3 coding DNA: TGTGCCAGCAGTAGGGGACTGCAAGAGACCCAGTACTTC. It is translated as CASSRGLQETQYF.